Below are 30 T cell receptor beta chains sequenced from a single sample in a study of Tregs in tolerant kidney transplant recipients. Profiled with immunoSEQ multiplex PCR; TCRdb holds only in-frame clones, not every one. The table includes more than 95,000 clones, approximately 90% detected once. Sequenced input: CD4+ T cells from blood. The receptors were gathered from a human donor in good health.

V usage is TRBV18 and J usage is TRBJ1-1; 9 bases map to TRBD1. J gave up 2 bases and V 3 bases, and 7 bases lay outside the gene matches. The CDR3 spans 16 residues. Germline CDR1 reads KGHSH; CDR2 reads LQKENI. This CDR3 reads CASSPRTGAVNTEAFF. CDR3 nucleotide sequence: TGTGCCAGCTCACCCCGGACAGGGGCAGTCAACACTGAAGCTTTCTTT.

V is TRBV2 and J is TRBJ2-1; maybe TRBD2 (5 bases). The CDR3 sequence is 12 residues long. Trimming removed 5 bases from V and 8 bases from J, with 10 bases in between. Germline-derived CDR1 and CDR2 are SNHLY and FYNNEI. DNA of the CDR3: TGTGCCAGCAGTCCACTAGGCTATGAGCAGTTCTTC. Translating gives CASSPLGYEQFF.

This rearrangement joins TRBV11-2 to TRBJ2-5, with D unclear. This CDR3 is built from 11 residues. The germline V gene has CDR1 SGHAT and CDR2 FQNNGV. The ends were cut back, 3 bases at V and 5 bases at J, with 4 bases in the middle. The CDR3 here is CASSLGETQYF. Here the CDR3 DNA reads TGTGCCAGCAGCTTGGGGGAGACCCAGTACTTC. Based on the CDR3 plus reference TRBV11-2 and TRBJ2-5, the full variable domain is EAGVAQSPRYKIIEKRQSVAFWCNPISGHATLYWYQQILGQGPKLLIQFQNNGVVDDSQLPKDRFSAERLKGVDSTLKIQPAKLEDSAVYLCASSLGETQYFGPGTRLLVL.

The J gene is TRBJ2-7, the V gene TRBV6-5; D is possibly TRBD1 (6 bases). V lost 4 bases to trimming and J lost 0 bases, with 13 bases between them. Germline V gene data show CDR1 as MNHEY and CDR2 as SVGAGI. This CDR3 region has 15 residues. CDR3 loop: CASSSPGHASYEQYF. CDR3 bases: TGTGCCAGCAGTTCCCCGGGACACGCCTCCTACGAGCAGTACTTC.

The rearrangement uses TRBV29-1 and TRBJ2-7; 13 bases match TRBD2. Germline loops: CDR1 SQVTM, CDR2 ANQGSEA. The CDR3 totals 16 residues. V was clipped by 3 bases and J by 7 bases; unmatched bases: 12. The CDR3 DNA sequence: TGCAGCGTTGAGGGACTAGCGGGGCCCTCTTCTTGGGAGCAGTACTTC. Translating it yields CSVEGLAGPSSWEQYF.

The chain couples TRBV5-8 to TRBJ1-1; possibly TRBD1 for D (5 bases). The CDR3 sequence is 14 residues long. V dropped 1 base and J dropped 0 bases, with 7 bases sitting between them. CDR1 and CDR2 from the germline V gene are SGHTS and YDEGEE. DNA of the CDR3: TGTGCCAGCAGCTTGCGGGGCCTGAACACTGAAGCTTTCTTT. This translates into CASSLRGLNTEAFF.

This clone came up a few times. V gene TRBV9 combines with J gene TRBJ1-6; unclear D gene. CDR1 SGDLS and CDR2 YYNGEE come from the germline V gene. V lost 3 bases and J lost 11, with 9 bases in between. The CDR3 length is 12 residues. This CDR3 is CASSGELPPLHF. CDR3 nucleotide sequence: TGTGCCAGCAGCGGGGAGTTGCCACCCCTCCACTTT.

DNA of the CDR3: TGTGCCAGCAGTTTAAAGTCCGGCTCCTATAATTCACCCCTCCACTTT. This encodes CASSLKSGSYNSPLHF. The chain employs TRBV6-5 and TRBJ1-6; D is unclear. Germline assignment: CDR1 MNHEY and CDR2 SVGAGI. V was cut by 4 bases and J by 0 bases, with 10 bases left in between. The CDR3 consists of 16 residues.

This chain joins TRBV5-8 and TRBJ1-2; a possible D gene is TRBD1 (6 bases). Per germline, CDR1 SGHTS and CDR2 YDEGEE. V was cut by 1 base and J by 1 base, with 11 bases left in between. The length of the CDR3 is 15 residues. CDR3 loop: CASSLNRDLNYGYTF. For the CDR3, the DNA is TGTGCCAGCAGCTTGAACAGGGACCTTAACTATGGCTACACCTTC.

The rearrangement links TRBV11-3 to TRBJ2-1, with D hard to call. Germline-derived CDR1 and CDR2 are SGHNT and YENEEA. CDR3 length: 13 amino acids. Trimming stripped 1 base from V and 8 bases from J, with 9 bases between. The CDR3 coding sequence is TGTGCCAGCAGCTTAGGGTGGGCGGATGAGCAGTTCTTC. Protein product: CASSLGWADEQFF.

This chain links TRBV19 with TRBJ2-1, with 13 bases lining up with TRBD2. Trimming cost V 3 bases and J 7 bases; bases outside gene matches: 12. This CDR3 spans 18 amino acids. Germline CDR1 is LNHDA and CDR2 is SQIVND (reference sequence). DNA for the CDR3: TGTGCCAGTAGTATCAAGGCGGCGACTAGCGGGAGGCTAAATGAGCAGTTCTTC. Its protein is CASSIKAATSGRLNEQFF. Full variable domain (remainder filled in from reference TRBV19 and TRBJ2-1): DGGITQSPKYLFRKEGQNVTLSCEQNLNHDAMYWYRQDPGQGLRLIYYSQIVNDFQKGDIAEGYSVSREKKESFPLTVTSAQKNPTAFYLCASSIKAATSGRLNEQFFGPGTRLTVL.

This clone appeared once. The genes are TRBV5-1 and TRBJ2-7, with D hard to call. V was clipped by 4 bases and J by 6 bases, with 14 bases between them. This CDR3 is 13 amino acids long. Per germline, CDR1 SGHRS and CDR2 YFSETQ. CDR3 nucleotides: TGCGCCAGCAGCGTAGCTCCTTGGGGCGAGCAGTACTTC. It codes for CASSVAPWGEQYF.

V gene TRBV4-1 combines with J gene TRBJ2-5, with D possibly matching TRBD1 (7 bases). The CDR3 is made up of 16 amino acids. Germline CDR1 reads MGHRA; CDR2 reads YSYEKL. V dropped 7 bases and J dropped 4 bases, with 22 bases sitting between them. The CDR3 here is CASNNRQGGGRETQYF. In DNA, the CDR3 is TGCGCCAGCAACAACAGGCAGGGGGGAGGAAGAGAGACCCAGTACTTC.

V and J are TRBV11-2 and TRBJ2-1, with TRBD2 matching over 9 bases. CDR1 SGHAT and CDR2 FQNNGV come from the germline V gene. The CDR3 covers 16 residues. The J segment lost 1 base and the V segment lost 4 bases, leaving 5 bases of the junction unmatched. The CDR3 loop is CASSYTGLASYNEQFF. CDR3 sequence (DNA): TGTGCCAGCAGCTACACGGGACTAGCATCCTACAATGAGCAGTTCTTC.

V usage is TRBV10-1 and J usage is TRBJ2-7, with a weak D call TRBD2 (5 bases). With 3 bases removed from V and 2 bases from J, the gap between germline ends came to 14 bases. The CDR3 contains 15 residues. The germline V gene has CDR1 WNHNN and CDR2 SYGVQD (reference sequence). The CDR3: CASSDPGMGPYEQYF. The CDR3 DNA is TGCGCCAGCAGTGACCCCGGGATGGGCCCCTACGAGCAGTACTTC.

The genes are TRBV18 and TRBJ1-3; D unresolved. Germline V gene data show CDR1 as KGHSH and CDR2 as LQKENI. This CDR3 spans 14 amino acids. Trimming stripped 3 bases from V and 2 bases from J, with 8 bases between. CDR3 coding DNA: TGTGCCAGCTCACCTGCGGCGGCTGGAAACACCATATATTTT. Amino acids: CASSPAAAGNTIYF.

This rearrangement joins TRBV18 to TRBJ2-4; D gene ambiguous. V was pared by 3 bases and J by 0 bases, with 9 bases between. The CDR3 is made up of 15 amino acids. Per germline, CDR1 KGHSH and CDR2 LQKENI. In DNA form, the CDR3 reads TGTGCCAGCTCACCCCCCCTAGAAGCCAAAAACATTCAGTACTTC. Translation: CASSPPLEAKNIQYF.

J is TRBJ2-3 and V is TRBV15; 7 bases are shared with TRBD1. V lost 2 bases, J lost 2 bases, and 7 bases stayed unmatched. The CDR3 contains 16 residues. Germline V lookup: CDR1 LNHNV, CDR2 YYDKDF (reference sequence). CDR3 DNA sequence: TGTGCCACCAGCAGATCTAGGGACAGAGCCACAGATACGCAGTATTTT. This sequence encodes CATSRSRDRATDTQYF.

V is TRBV9 and J is TRBJ2-2; 8 nucleotides line up with TRBD1. This CDR3 has 16 amino acids. V lost 3 bases, J lost 5 bases, and 9 bases stayed unmatched. Per germline, CDR1 SGDLS and CDR2 YYNGEE. The chain's CDR3 is CASSAGTGYDTGELFF. In DNA, the CDR3 is TGTGCCAGCAGCGCCGGGACAGGTTATGATACCGGGGAGCTGTTTTTT.

This clone has just a few counts. This sequence joins TRBV27 and TRBJ2-7; D is ambiguous. CDR3 length: 14 amino acids. Trimming took off 4 bases at V and 6 bases at J, with 16 bases between the two ends. Per the germline V gene, CDR1 is MNHEY and CDR2 is SMNVEV (reference sequence). DNA for the CDR3: TGTGCCAGCAGTTCCTCAGACCGCGCCGGCGAGCAGTACTTC. Protein sequence: CASSSSDRAGEQYF.

This chain connects TRBV6-1 to TRBJ2-5; D not certain. V was shortened by 6 bases and J by 2 bases, with 13 bases between the two germline ends. CDR3 length equals 14 residues. Germline CDR1 MNHNS, CDR2 SASEGT. In DNA form, the CDR3 reads TGTGCCAGCAGGGCGACGGTTCTACAAGAGACCCAGTACTTC. Its translation is CASRATVLQETQYF.

The CDR3 region is CASTSGSGRSYNEQFF. CDR3 nucleotides: TGTGCCAGTACCTCTGGGTCGGGGCGATCCTACAATGAGCAGTTCTTC. The chain links TRBV19 to TRBJ2-1; D possibly matches TRBD1 or TRBD2 (5 bases each). V was trimmed by 7 bases and J by 1 base, leaving 17 bases between them. Germline lookup yields CDR1 LNHDA and CDR2 SQIVND (reference sequence). CDR3 length: 16 amino acids.

Only one count was recorded for this clone. The chain recombines TRBV28 with TRBJ2-7, with TRBD1 matching 8 bases. The CDR3 sequence is 15 residues long. V lost 7 bases to trimming and J lost 5 bases; unmatched junction nucleotides: 13. The germline V gene has CDR1 MDHEN and CDR2 SYDVKM. CDR3 sequence (DNA): TGTGCCAGCAACGCAGGGGGCGGCGGGCAGGACGAGCAGTACTTC. This encodes CASNAGGGGQDEQYF.

This sequence joins TRBV6-6 and TRBJ1-1, with TRBD1 matching 10 bases. Germline CDR1 is MNHNY and CDR2 is SVGAGI (reference sequence). The V gene end was trimmed by 5 bases and the J gene end by 5 bases; junction bases not matched to a gene: 5. This CDR3 spans 14 amino acids. In DNA, the CDR3 is TGTGCCAGCAGTCGACAGGGGGCCGAAACTGAAGCTTTCTTT. It specifies CASSRQGAETEAFF.

The chain employs TRBV2 and TRBJ2-7; no firm D call. Germline V CDR1 and CDR2: SNHLY, FYNNEI. V lost 11 bases, J lost 3 bases, and 11 bases lay in between. The CDR3 spans 11 residues. As DNA, the CDR3 is TGTGCCTGTCATTACGGCTACGAGCAGTACTTC. This translates into CACHYGYEQYF.

The genes are TRBV4-1 and TRBJ2-3; 13 positions match TRBD2. The germline V gene has CDR1 MGHRA and CDR2 YSYEKL. With V trimmed by 8 bases and J by 6 bases, 8 bases remained unmatched. CDR3 length equals 15 residues. CDR3 sequence (DNA): TGCGCCAGCCGGACTAGCGGGAGTATTTCGGATACGCAGTATTTT. It encodes CASRTSGSISDTQYF.

The genes are TRBV6-5 and TRBJ1-5; a possible D gene is TRBD1 (5 bases). Germline V gene lookup returns CDR1 MNHEY and CDR2 SVGAGI. There are 15 residues in the CDR3. Trimming shortened V by 2 bases and J by 3 bases, and 11 bases separated the two germline ends. The CDR3 protein is CASSYNRGYNQPQHF. The CDR3 coding sequence is TGTGCCAGCAGTTACAATCGGGGCTACAATCAGCCCCAGCATTTT.

J is TRBJ2-7 and V is TRBV10-3, with D possibly TRBD2 on 5 matching bases. This CDR3 has 13 residues. V was cut by 2 bases and J by 6 bases, with 11 bases left in between. Germline CDR1 ENHRY, CDR2 SYGVKD. The CDR3 DNA reads as TGTGCCATCAGTGAGGGGAGAGGGTCCGAGCAGTACTTC. Translated, it gives CAISEGRGSEQYF.

J is TRBJ2-4 and V is TRBV14; D is uncertain. The V gene lost 1 base and the J gene lost 0 bases, with 4 bases spanning the gap. In germline, CDR1 is SGHDN, CDR2 FVKESK. CDR3 size: 14 residues. The CDR3 spells CASSQALAKNIQYF. For the CDR3, the DNA is TGTGCCAGCAGCCAAGCGCTAGCCAAAAACATTCAGTACTTC.

This clone was detected only once. The chain is built from TRBV30 and TRBJ1-5, with D maybe TRBD1 (5 bases). Trimming removed 4 bases at V and 4 bases at J, with 11 bases between. The CDR3 length is 13 residues. Germline-derived CDR1 and CDR2 are GTSNPN and SVGIG (reference sequence). CDR3 DNA: TGTGCCTGGACGTCAGGGTGGAATCAGCCCCAGCATTTT. This translates into CAWTSGWNQPQHF. Full variable domain (remainder filled in from reference TRBV30 and TRBJ1-5): SQTIHQWPATLVQPVGSPLSLECTVEGTSNPNLYWYRQAAGRGLQLLFYSVGIGQISSEVPQNLSASRPQDRQFILSSKKLLLSDSGFYLCAWTSGWNQPQHFGDGTRLSIL.